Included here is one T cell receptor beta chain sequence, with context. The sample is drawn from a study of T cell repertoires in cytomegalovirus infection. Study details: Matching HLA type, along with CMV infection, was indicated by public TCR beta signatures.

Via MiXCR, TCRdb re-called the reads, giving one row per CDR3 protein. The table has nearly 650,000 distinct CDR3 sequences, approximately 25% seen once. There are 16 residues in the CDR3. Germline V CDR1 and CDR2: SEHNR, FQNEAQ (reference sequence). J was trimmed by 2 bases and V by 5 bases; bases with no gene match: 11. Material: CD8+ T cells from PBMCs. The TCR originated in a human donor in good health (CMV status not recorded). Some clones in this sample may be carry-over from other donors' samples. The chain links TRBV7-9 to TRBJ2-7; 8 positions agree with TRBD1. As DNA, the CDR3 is TGTGCCAGCAGCCCAGGACAGGGTTCGCGAACCTACGAGCAGTACGTC. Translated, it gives CASSPGQGSRTYEQYV.